Listed below are T cell receptor beta chains from one sample, sequenced in a study of T cell repertoires in cytomegalovirus infection. Each CDR3 protein is one row after TCRdb ran MiXCR on the reads. The sample comprises fewer than 900,000 distinct CDR3 sequences, roughly 28% of which are singletons, and around 13% rests with the top ten. These receptors' antigens are unknown. The sequences come from cultured CD8+ T cells from PBMCs, collected from culture after CMV antigen stimulation. The receptors were gathered from a human donor in good health (CMV status not recorded). Some clones in this sample may be carry-over from other donors' samples. Both conserved end residues are part of each CDR3. Each record gives: clone size, V gene, D gene, J gene, CDR3 protein, CDR3 DNA. The D gene is left open where the match is weak. Only part of the rows carry a size: once, few, many, or a class if the clone is expanded.

few	TRBV4-1	TRBD1	TRBJ1-6	CASSQGGTGGPNSPLHF	TGCGCCAGCAGCCAAGGGGGGACAGGGGGCCCGAATTCACCCCTCCACTTT
-	TRBV27	-	TRBJ2-2	CASSLGAVPNTGELFF	TGTGCCAGCAGTTTAGGGGCAGTCCCGAACACCGGGGAGCTGTTTTTT
-	TRBV6-2/TRBV6-3	-	TRBJ1-4	CASSLTDEKLFF	TGTGCCAGCAGCCTGACGGACGAAAAACTGTTTTTT
few	TRBV4-3	-	TRBJ1-1	CASSQEVVDTEAFF	TGCGCCAGCAGCCAAGAAGTCGTAGACACTGAAGCTTTCTTT
many	TRBV10-3	-	TRBJ1-1	CAINQGRLTPGAFF	TGTGCCATCAATCAAGGGAGACTAACCCCGGGGGCTTTCTTT
-	TRBV10-1	-	TRBJ2-1	CASSAQLDNEQFF	TGCGCCAGCAGTGCCCAACTAGACAATGAGCAGTTCTTC
-	TRBV9	TRBD1	TRBJ2-1	CASTMTGGHYNEQFF	TGTGCCAGCACCATGACAGGGGGGCACTACAATGAGCAGTTCTTC
-	TRBV2	-	TRBJ1-5	CASSDWGSQPQHF	TGTGCCAGCAGTGACTGGGGTTCTCAGCCCCAGCATTTT
few	TRBV7-6	TRBD1	TRBJ1-1	CASSLSTGGLNTEAFF	TGTGCCAGCAGCTTATCGACAGGGGGGCTTAACACTGAAGCTTTCTTT
once	TRBV19	-	TRBJ2-5	CASSITSPAYQETQYF	TGTGCCAGTAGTATAACGTCCCCTGCCTACCAAGAGACCCAGTACTTC
-	TRBV7-2	-	TRBJ2-1	CASSLDTPSLGIIDNEQFF	TGTGCCAGCAGCTTAGACACCCCCTCTTTAGGGATTATCGACAATGAGCAGTTCTTC
-	TRBV9	-	TRBJ2-4	CASSVGDPLAKNIQYF	TGTGCCAGCAGCGTAGGGGACCCACTAGCCAAAAACATTCAGTACTTC
few	TRBV5-1	TRBD1	TRBJ1-2	CASSLGTGTILNYGYTF	TGCGCCAGCAGCTTGGGGACAGGGACAATACTTAACTATGGCTACACCTTC
-	TRBV18	-	TRBJ2-2	CASSPLSDRRPGELFF	TGTGCCAGCTCACCACTGTCCGACAGGAGACCCGGGGAGCTGTTTTTT
few	TRBV7-9	-	TRBJ2-1	CASTNLWMQFF	TGTGCCAGCACCAATTTGTGGATGCAGTTCTTC
many	TRBV7-8	-	TRBJ1-6	CASSLGVRGSPLHF	TGTGCCAGCAGCTTAGGAGTCAGGGGTTCACCCCTCCACTTT
-	TRBV6-1	-	TRBJ1-1	CASSPLGYTEAFF	TGTGCCAGCAGCCCTCTCGGTTACACTGAAGCTTTCTTT
-	TRBV6-2/TRBV6-3	-	TRBJ2-7	CASQQSFEQYF	TGTGCCAGCCAACAAAGCTTCGAGCAGTACTTC
-	TRBV2	-	TRBJ2-2	CASNDPPLRAGELFF	TGTGCCAGCAACGATCCGCCCCTACGCGCCGGGGAGCTGTTTTTT
-	TRBV6-4	TRBD1	TRBJ2-6	CASSPGQGRGANVLTF	TGTGCCAGCAGTCCCGGACAGGGAAGAGGGGCCAACGTCCTGACTTTC
few	TRBV27	TRBD1	TRBJ1-2	CASSLSIVTGGAWGYTF	TGTGCCAGCAGTTTATCGATTGTTACAGGGGGCGCGTGGGGCTACACCTTC
few	TRBV24-1	-	TRBJ1-2	CATSPGRMYGYTF	TGTGCCACCAGCCCGGGACGGATGTATGGCTACACCTTC
-	TRBV7-9	-	TRBJ2-7	CASSLSGRSAQYF	TGTGCCAGCAGCTTAAGTGGACGGTCTGCGCAGTACTTC
few	TRBV10-2	-	TRBJ2-3	CASSELFSSTDTQYF	TGCGCCAGCAGTGAGTTATTTTCTAGCACAGATACGCAGTATTTT
-	TRBV28	-	TRBJ1-1	CASRDHGGLVTEAFF	TGTGCCAGCAGGGACCATGGGGGGCTGGTCACTGAAGCTTTCTTT
-	TRBV5-3	TRBD2	TRBJ2-3	CASSQEASGGAADTQYF	TGTGCCAGCAGCCAGGAGGCTAGCGGGGGGGCCGCAGATACGCAGTATTTT
few	TRBV11-2	TRBD1	TRBJ2-2	CASSLANINRDSSSPLTGELFF	TGTGCCAGCAGCTTAGCCAATATAAACCGGGACAGCTCCTCACCGCTCACCGGGGAGCTGTTTTTT
-	TRBV14	-	TRBJ2-5	CASSDWGAEKEETQYF	TGTGCCAGCAGCGACTGGGGGGCAGAAAAAGAAGAGACCCAGTACTTC
-	TRBV24-1	-	TRBJ2-3	CATSDYGDTQYF	TGTGCCACCAGTGACTATGGAGATACGCAGTATTTT
few	TRBV11-2	-	TRBJ2-5	CASSTRQDLETQYF	TGTGCCAGCAGCACCCGACAGGATCTAGAGACCCAGTACTTC
-	TRBV4-3	-	TRBJ2-1	CASSQTFSSYNEQFF	TGCGCCAGCAGCCAAACCTTCAGCTCCTACAATGAGCAGTTCTTC
-	TRBV7-9	TRBD1	TRBJ2-3	CASSPSTGGITDTQYF	TGTGCCAGCAGCCCGTCGACAGGGGGCATTACAGATACGCAGTATTTT
-	TRBV27	-	TRBJ1-5	CASSLGRRQPQHF	TGTGCCAGCAGTTTAGGTCGAAGACAGCCCCAGCATTTT
-	TRBV7-9	-	TRBJ1-2	CASQEAGDYGYTF	TGTGCCAGCCAAGAGGCTGGTGATTATGGCTACACCTTC
few	TRBV2	-	TRBJ1-1	CASSTHWDGNTEAFF	TGTGCCAGCAGTACCCACTGGGACGGGAACACTGAAGCTTTCTTT
-	TRBV6-1	-	TRBJ1-1	CASSDLAGPVYLTEAFF	TGTGCCAGCAGTGACCTTGCGGGTCCGGTGTATCTCACTGAAGCTTTCTTT
many	TRBV7-6	-	TRBJ1-3	CASSLDPSSGNTIYF	TGTGCCAGCAGCTTAGACCCGAGCTCTGGAAACACCATATATTTT
-	TRBV9	-	TRBJ1-2	CASSVVGGGGYGYTF	TGTGCCAGCAGCGTAGTAGGCGGCGGAGGGTATGGCTACACCTTC
-	TRBV5-4	TRBD2	TRBJ2-3	CASLTSGDADTQYF	TGTGCCAGCTTGACTAGCGGGGACGCAGATACGCAGTATTTT
-	TRBV7-6	TRBD1	TRBJ2-7	CASSPRSTGYEQYF	TGTGCCAGCAGCCCGCGATCGACAGGGTACGAGCAGTACTTC
many	TRBV7-2	-	TRBJ2-1	CASSLVPGANEQFF	TGTGCCAGCAGCTTGGTTCCCGGGGCCAATGAGCAGTTCTTC
-	TRBV9	TRBD1	TRBJ2-1	CASSVRIAGGYNEQFF	TGTGCCAGCAGCGTTAGGATAGCAGGGGGCTACAATGAGCAGTTCTTC
few	TRBV19	-	TRBJ1-5	CASSIIRTYSNQPQHF	TGTGCCAGTAGTATAATACGGACGTATAGCAATCAGCCCCAGCATTTT
-	TRBV27	-	TRBJ1-4	CASSLFRRTDEKLFF	TGTGCCAGCAGTTTATTCCGGCGGACGGATGAAAAACTGTTTTTT
many	TRBV7-2	-	TRBJ1-3	CASSHRSRTTSGNTIYF	TGTGCCAGCAGTCACCGGAGTAGGACTACCTCTGGAAACACCATATATTTT
-	TRBV20-1	TRBD1	TRBJ2-6	CSALDRGGSGANVLTF	TGCAGTGCTTTGGACAGGGGCGGCTCTGGGGCCAACGTCCTGACTTTC
few	TRBV7-3	-	TRBJ2-5	CASSPGGGGIETQYF	TGTGCCAGCAGCCCCGGGGGAGGGGGCATAGAGACCCAGTACTTC
many	TRBV7-9	-	TRBJ1-3	CASSNTALAGNTIYF	TGTGCCAGCAGCAACACGGCGTTGGCTGGAAACACCATATATTTT
-	TRBV6-6	TRBD2	TRBJ2-3	CASSYDSSGGSTDTQYF	TGTGCCAGCAGTTACGATTCTAGCGGGGGGAGCACAGATACGCAGTATTTT
-	TRBV3-1	-	TRBJ1-2	CASSRRLHVASDGYTF	TGTGCCAGCAGCCGAAGACTACACGTCGCTTCGGATGGCTACACCTTC